Below, 8 T cell receptor beta chains from the same sample are listed, as sequenced in a study of blood T cell repertoires in COVID-19. TCRdb's table, derived via immunoSEQ multiplex PCR, lists solely in-frame clones and lacks some. Of a few hundred thousand clones in the sample, approximately 90% were seen once. The sequencing input was peripheral blood. The source of these receptors is a woman between 40 and 50 years old who had recovered from COVID-19.

CDR3 in amino acids: CASSEGGHYGYTF. DNA for the CDR3: TGTGCCAGCAGCGAGGGTGGGCACTATGGCTACACCTTC. The chain joins TRBV5-6 to TRBJ1-2; D ambiguous. Trimming took off 4 bases at V and 3 bases at J, with 10 bases between the two ends. Germline V gene data show CDR1 as SGHDT and CDR2 as YYEEEE. This CDR3 contains 13 residues.

The chain recombines TRBV7-2 with TRBJ2-6; D possibly corresponds to TRBD1 (5 bases). Germline V gene sequence: CDR1 SGHTA, CDR2 FQGNSA. The CDR3 runs 19 residues. V gave up 3 bases and J gave up 0 bases, with 18 bases separating them. CDR3 residues: CASSFVLGALGSGANVLTF. The CDR3 nucleotides read TGTGCCAGCAGCTTTGTCCTTGGGGCCTTGGGCTCTGGGGCCAACGTCCTGACTTTC.

This sequence joins TRBV5-4 and TRBJ1-2, with a possible D match to TRBD1 (6 bases). Germline-derived CDR1 and CDR2 are SGHNT and YYREEE (reference sequence). With 4 bases removed from V and 4 bases from J, the gap between germline ends came to 17 bases. This CDR3 is 15 amino acids long. The CDR3 protein is CASSPDRPRGYGYTF. The CDR3 region has the DNA TGTGCCAGCAGCCCCGACAGGCCCCGGGGCTATGGCTACACCTTC. Based on the CDR3 plus reference TRBV5-4 and TRBJ1-2, the full variable domain is ETGVTQSPTHLIKTRGQQVTLRCSSQSGHNTVSWYQQALGQGPQFIFQYYREEENGRGNFPPRFSGLQFPNYSSELNVNALELDDSALYLCASSPDRPRGYGYTFGSGTRLTVV.

The chain recombines TRBV3-1 (or the pseudogene TRBV3-2) with TRBJ1-2; 9 bases agree with TRBD1. V was pared by 8 bases and J by 4 bases, with 5 bases of the junction left unmatched. CDR1 is LGHDT, CDR2 YNNKEL, per germline (reference sequence). The CDR3 extends over 13 amino acids. The CDR3 sequence is CASGTDRGYGYTF. As DNA, the CDR3 is TGTGCCAGCGGAACGGACAGGGGCTATGGCTACACCTTC.

This sequence joins TRBV13 and TRBJ2-7; D remains unclear. From germline, CDR1 is PRHDT and CDR2 FYEKMQ (reference sequence). Trimming took off 5 bases at V and 1 base at J, with 3 bases between the two ends. This CDR3 comprises 11 residues. The CDR3 loop reads CASSASYEQYF. CDR3 bases: TGTGCCAGCAGCGCGTCCTACGAGCAGTACTTC.

The chain joins TRBV9 to TRBJ2-7, with a tentative D call TRBD2 (5 bases). Germline V gives CDR1 SGDLS, CDR2 YYNGEE. The CDR3 is made up of 14 amino acids. V was pared by 0 bases and J by 1 base, with 8 bases between. CDR3 loop: CASSVATGSYEQYF. As DNA, the CDR3 is TGTGCCAGCAGCGTAGCTACGGGGTCCTACGAGCAGTACTTC.

The chain uses TRBV6-6 and TRBJ1-2; possible D gene TRBD1, 6 bases. Trimming removed 6 bases from V and 5 bases from J, with 22 bases in between. The CDR3 is 16 residues long. The germline V gene has CDR1 MNHNY and CDR2 SVGAGI (reference sequence). Here the CDR3 DNA reads TGTGCCAGCAGCCTCGGGAGGGGGGGCGCTTCGTATGGCTACACCTTC. This codes for CASSLGRGGASYGYTF.

V and J are TRBV3-1 (or the pseudogene TRBV3-2) and TRBJ2-7, with 8 bases identical to TRBD1. The trim removed 4 bases at V and 1 base at J, leaving 6 bases unmatched. This CDR3 has 15 residues. Germline V gene data show CDR1 as LGHDT and CDR2 as YNNKEL (reference sequence). The CDR3 nucleotides are TGTGCCAGCAGCCTTCGACAGGGGCGATCCTACGAGCAGTACTTC. Amino acid sequence: CASSLRQGRSYEQYF.